This T cell receptor beta chain was found in a study of OX40 agonist ivuxolimab in advanced cancers. Across the whole study: Under the entry rules, prior anti-PD-1, anti-PD-L1 or anti-CTLA-4 therapy was allowed, and 40% had some.

Assay: immunoSEQ multiplex PCR; the TCRdb copy retains only in-frame clones and omits some. The data contain approximately 89,000 clones, over 75% of them singletons. CDR3 length: 16 residues. Germline-derived CDR1 and CDR2 are MGHRA and YSYEKL. The V gene lost 6 bases and the J gene lost 4 bases, with 18 bases spanning the gap. This sequence joins TRBV4-1 and TRBJ2-2, with D perhaps given as TRBD1 or TRBD2 (5 bases each). This TCR derives from an adult with an advanced solid tumor such as melanoma, head and neck, liver or kidney cancer. The sample was CD4+ or CD8+ T cells sorted from blood, taken in a trial of the OX40 agonist ivuxolimab. The CDR3 region is CASRGLGESSTGELFF. CDR3 nucleotides: TGCGCCAGCAGGGGCCTGGGGGAGTCGAGCACCGGGGAGCTGTTTTTT.